This note documents a single T cell receptor (beta chain) sequence. The antigen remains unidentified. The data stem from a study of T cell responses to AZD1222 COVID-19 vaccine. Sequenced by immunoSEQ multiplex PCR; TCRdb stores in-frame clones only, minus some. There are roughly 130,000 clones in the sample; more than 85% occur only once, and about 3% lies in the top ten. The study's findings and limits: In the spike-specific TCR repertoire, nearly half reportedly target unmutated variant regions. Vaccine-associated CD4 TCRs ranged over spike, dominating at 160-218 and 743-854. Spike-specific TCRs gained breadth and depth after people received two AZD1222 doses. The study identified only six AZD1222 recipients as seropositive at baseline.

The CDR3 spans 14 residues. The V end was cut by 0 bases, the J end by 3 bases, with 9 bases between. The germline V gene encodes CDR1 SGHAT and CDR2 FQNNGV. This TCR was sampled from an adult in good health. The genes are TRBV11-2 and TRBJ2-7; D is uncertain. This material consisted of peripheral blood, taken on day 0 of AZD1222 vaccination. CDR3 nucleotide sequence: TGTGCCAGCAGCTTAGATCACGAGTTCTACGAGCAGTACTTC. This gives the protein CASSLDHEFYEQYF.